Listed here are 9 T cell receptor beta chains from one sample, sequenced in a study of blood T cell repertoires in COVID-19. Some clones are missing from TCRdb's copy, which holds only in-frame ones; the method was immunoSEQ multiplex PCR. The sample records under 65,000 clones, about 70% being singletons. The sequenced sample consisted of peripheral blood. The receptors shown here come from a woman in her 70s with acute or convalescent COVID-19.

This chain uses TRBV28 with TRBJ2-5, with D tentatively TRBD2 (6 bases). CDR1 and CDR2 from the germline V gene are MDHEN and SYDVKM. CDR3 length equals 14 residues. Deletions cut 8 bases from V and 0 bases from J, with 13 bases between. CDR3 nucleotides: TGTGCCAGCTGTCCTCCGGGGGACCAAGAGACCCAGTACTTC. This gives the protein CASCPPGDQETQYF. Full variable domain (rest looked up from reference TRBV28 and TRBJ2-5): DVKVTQSSRYLVKRTGEKVFLECVQDMDHENMFWYRQDPGLGLRLIYFSYDVKMKEKGDIPEGYSVSREKKERFSLILESASTNQTSMYLCASCPPGDQETQYFGPGTRLLVL.

This chain connects TRBV7-9 to TRBJ2-7; D is unclear. Per the germline V gene, CDR1 is SEHNR and CDR2 is FQNEAQ (reference sequence). The CDR3 totals 13 residues. The V gene lost 4 bases and the J gene lost 6 bases, with 13 bases spanning the gap. The CDR3 region is CASSSQPPGEQYF. As DNA, the CDR3 is TGTGCCAGCAGCTCGCAACCGCCGGGCGAGCAGTACTTC.

This clone appeared a single time. The J gene is TRBJ1-1, the V gene TRBV5-1; D is perhaps TRBD1 (6 bases). This CDR3 is 14 amino acids long. The V gene lost 4 bases and the J gene lost 1 base, with 11 bases spanning the gap. Germline loops: CDR1 SGHRS, CDR2 YFSETQ. This chain's CDR3 is CASSPRGGNTEAFF. Here the CDR3 DNA reads TGCGCCAGCAGCCCCAGAGGGGGGAACACTGAAGCTTTCTTT.

The chain combines TRBV5-1 with TRBJ2-3; D may be TRBD1 (5 bases). The V gene lost 1 base and the J gene lost 2 bases, with 11 bases spanning the gap. Germline values: CDR1 SGHRS, CDR2 YFSETQ. The CDR3 covers 15 residues. In nucleotides, the CDR3 is TGCGCCAGCAGCTTGCAGGGCTTAGTCACAGATACGCAGTATTTT. This sequence encodes CASSLQGLVTDTQYF.

V usage is TRBV30 and J usage is TRBJ1-1; D is ambiguous. V gave up 0 bases and J gave up 0 bases, with 11 bases separating them. The CDR3 is 15 residues long. Germline V lookup: CDR1 GTSNPN, CDR2 SVGIG (reference sequence). The CDR3 region is CAWSVRNSLNTEAFF. CDR3 sequence (DNA): TGTGCCTGGAGTGTAAGGAACAGCTTGAACACTGAAGCTTTCTTT.

The chain joins TRBV3-1 (or the pseudogene TRBV3-2) to TRBJ2-5; 12 nucleotides match TRBD2. The CDR3 has 16 amino acids. Losses at the gene ends were 4 bases for V and 5 bases for J; bases not matched to a gene: 8. The germline CDR1 and CDR2 sequences are LGHDT and YNNKEL (reference sequence). CDR3 sequence reads: CASSPPSGGAGETQYF. The CDR3 DNA is TGTGCCAGCAGCCCCCCTAGCGGGGGGGCCGGGGAGACCCAGTACTTC.

This clone has more than one count but fewer than ten. V is TRBV27 and J is TRBJ2-7; TRBD2 is a possible D gene (6 bases). V lost 6 bases and J 5 bases, leaving 11 bases between the germline ends. CDR1 is MNHEY and CDR2 is SMNVEV in the germline V gene (reference sequence). The length of the CDR3 is 12 residues. This CDR3 reads CASRAGLHEQYF. CDR3 bases: TGTGCCAGCAGGGCGGGACTTCACGAGCAGTACTTC.

V and J are TRBV27 and TRBJ2-2; D may be TRBD2 (5 bases). The CDR3 runs 16 residues. V was shortened by 2 bases and J by 6 bases, with 16 bases between the two germline ends. Germline CDR1 MNHEY, CDR2 SMNVEV (reference sequence). The CDR3 DNA sequence: TGTGCCAGCAGTTTAGATCGGCCGGGGTTGGCCGGGGAGCTGTTTTTT. Encoded protein: CASSLDRPGLAGELFF.

This clone has only one observation. The rearrangement links TRBV15 to TRBJ2-3; 9 nucleotides match TRBD2. The CDR3 consists of 19 residues. Germline V gene data show CDR1 as LNHNV and CDR2 as YYDKDF (reference sequence). With 0 bases clipped from V and 3 bases from J, the junction kept 13 bases outside the gene matches. DNA of the CDR3: TGTGCCACCAGCAGAGATTTTGTCTGGGTGAGCGGGGGGACAGATACGCAGTATTTT. Encoded protein: CATSRDFVWVSGGTDTQYF.